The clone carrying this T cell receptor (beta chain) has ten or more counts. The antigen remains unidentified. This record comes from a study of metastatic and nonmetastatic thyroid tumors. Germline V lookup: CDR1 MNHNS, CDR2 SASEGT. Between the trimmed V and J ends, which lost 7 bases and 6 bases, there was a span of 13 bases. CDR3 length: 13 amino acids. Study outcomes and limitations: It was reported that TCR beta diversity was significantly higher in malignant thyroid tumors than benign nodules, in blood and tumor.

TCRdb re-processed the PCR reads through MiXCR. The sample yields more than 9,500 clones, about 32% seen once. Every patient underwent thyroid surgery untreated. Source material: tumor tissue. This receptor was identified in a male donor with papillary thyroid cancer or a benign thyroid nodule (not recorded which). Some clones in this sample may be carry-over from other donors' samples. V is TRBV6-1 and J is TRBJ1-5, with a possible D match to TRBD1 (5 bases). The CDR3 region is CASKQDTSQPQHF. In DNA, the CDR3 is TGTGCCAGCAAACAGGATACTAGTCAGCCCCAGCATTTT.